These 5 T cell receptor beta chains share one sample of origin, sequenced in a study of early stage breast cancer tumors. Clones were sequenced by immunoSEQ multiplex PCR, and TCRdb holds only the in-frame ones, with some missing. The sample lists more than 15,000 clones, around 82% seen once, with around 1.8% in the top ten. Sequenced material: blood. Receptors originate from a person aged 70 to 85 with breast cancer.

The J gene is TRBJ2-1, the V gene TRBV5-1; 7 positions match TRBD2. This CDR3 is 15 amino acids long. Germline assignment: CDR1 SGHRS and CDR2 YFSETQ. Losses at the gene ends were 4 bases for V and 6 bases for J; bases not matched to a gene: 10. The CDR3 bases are TGCGCCAGCAGCACGGCCGGCCGCGGGGGCAATGAGCAGTTCTTC. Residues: CASSTAGRGGNEQFF.

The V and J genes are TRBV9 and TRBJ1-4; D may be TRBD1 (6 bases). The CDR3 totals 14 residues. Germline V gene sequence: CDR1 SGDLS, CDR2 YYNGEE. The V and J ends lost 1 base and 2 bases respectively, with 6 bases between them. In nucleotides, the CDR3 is TGTGCCAGCAGCGTACAGGGGACTAATGAAAAACTGTTTTTT. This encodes CASSVQGTNEKLFF.

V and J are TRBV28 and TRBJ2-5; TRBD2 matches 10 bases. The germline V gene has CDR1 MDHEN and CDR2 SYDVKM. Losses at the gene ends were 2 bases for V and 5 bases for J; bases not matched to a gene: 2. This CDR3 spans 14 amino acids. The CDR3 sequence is CASSLGTSVETQYF. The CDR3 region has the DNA TGTGCCAGCAGTTTAGGGACTAGCGTTGAGACCCAGTACTTC. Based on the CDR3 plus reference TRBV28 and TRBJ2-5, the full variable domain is DVKVTQSSRYLVKRTGEKVFLECVQDMDHENMFWYRQDPGLGLRLIYFSYDVKMKEKGDIPEGYSVSREKKERFSLILESASTNQTSMYLCASSLGTSVETQYFGPGTRLLVL.

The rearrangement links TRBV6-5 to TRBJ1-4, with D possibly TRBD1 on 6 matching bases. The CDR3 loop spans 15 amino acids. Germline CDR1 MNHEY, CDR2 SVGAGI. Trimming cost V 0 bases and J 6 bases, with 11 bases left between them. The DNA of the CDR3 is TGTGCCAGCAGTTACTCGACAGGCCCTCATGAAAAACTGTTTTTT. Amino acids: CASSYSTGPHEKLFF.

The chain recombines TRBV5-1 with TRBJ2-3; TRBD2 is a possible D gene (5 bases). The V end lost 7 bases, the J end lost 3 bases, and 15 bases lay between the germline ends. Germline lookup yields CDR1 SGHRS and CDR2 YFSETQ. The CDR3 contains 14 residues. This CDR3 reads CASHDGVGTDTQYF. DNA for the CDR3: TGCGCCAGCCATGACGGGGTGGGAACAGATACGCAGTATTTT.